A single sample gave rise to the 10 T cell receptor beta chains below, sequenced in a study of blood T cell repertoires in COVID-19. The protocol was immunoSEQ multiplex PCR, while the TCRdb copy is restricted to in-frame clones and leaves out a portion. This sample yields 60,000 to 80,000 clones, of which about 89% are seen a single time; 0.55% to 0.75% belongs to the top ten. Sequenced material: peripheral blood. These receptors were taken from a man aged 60 to 75 with acute or convalescent COVID-19.

The genes are TRBV5-1 and TRBJ2-7; D is possibly TRBD2 (6 bases). The V gene's germline CDR1 is SGHRS and CDR2 YFSETQ. CDR3 size: 15 residues. The germline V and J ends were trimmed by 0 bases and 2 bases, with 12 bases remaining between them. The CDR3 loop reads CASSLVPSEAYEQYF. The CDR3 nucleotides read TGCGCCAGCAGCTTGGTACCTAGCGAGGCCTACGAGCAGTACTTC.

The V gene is TRBV10-3, the J gene TRBJ2-3; no definite D call. Per germline, CDR1 ENHRY and CDR2 SYGVKD. V lost 8 bases and J 1 base, leaving 7 bases between the germline ends. CDR3 length: 12 residues. CDR3 DNA sequence: TGTGCCATCGGCCTTGGCACAGATACGCAGTATTTT. Its translation is CAIGLGTDTQYF.

The chain joins TRBV6-1 to TRBJ1-6; D may be TRBD1 (5 bases). CDR3 size: 16 residues. V was clipped by 1 base and J by 10 bases, with 17 bases between them. The V gene's germline CDR1 is MNHNS and CDR2 SASEGT. In nucleotides, the CDR3 is TGTGCCAGCAGTGAAGATTGGGGGAGGGCTGAGTCACCCCTCCACTTT. Translation: CASSEDWGRAESPLHF.

This chain links TRBV19 with TRBJ1-1; no firm D call. The CDR3 extends over 14 amino acids. Deletions cut 4 bases from V and 2 bases from J, with 11 bases between. Looked up from germline, CDR1 is LNHDA and CDR2 is SQIVND (reference sequence). CDR3 loop: CASSRERSNTEAFF. CDR3 nucleotides: TGTGCCAGTAGTAGAGAGAGATCTAACACTGAAGCTTTCTTT. Full variable domain (outside the CDR3, taken from reference TRBV19 and TRBJ1-1): DGGITQSPKYLFRKEGQNVTLSCEQNLNHDAMYWYRQDPGQGLRLIYYSQIVNDFQKGDIAEGYSVSREKKESFPLTVTSAQKNPTAFYLCASSRERSNTEAFFGQGTRLTVV.

This clone was seen a single time. The chain has TRBV27 and TRBJ1-6; 8 nucleotides align to TRBD1. This CDR3 spans 12 amino acids. Germline CDR1 is MNHEY and CDR2 is SMNVEV (reference sequence). V gave up 5 bases and J gave up 11 bases; unmatched junction bases: 2. The CDR3 reads CASSGQGAPLHF. As DNA, the CDR3 is TGTGCCAGCAGTGGACAGGGCGCACCCCTCCACTTT.

The chain recombines TRBV5-1 with TRBJ2-2; TRBD1 agrees at 8 bases. The CDR3 covers 17 residues. J was trimmed by 1 base and V by 0 bases; bases with no gene match: 5. The germline CDR1 and CDR2 sequences are SGHRS and YFSETQ. This CDR3 reads CASSLAPGGRNTGELFF. The DNA for the CDR3 is TGCGCCAGCAGCTTGGCCCCAGGGGGCCGGAACACCGGGGAGCTGTTTTTT.

V gene TRBV6-5 combines with J gene TRBJ1-6, with D maybe TRBD1 (6 bases). V gave up 2 bases and J gave up 8 bases, with 13 bases separating them. The CDR3 consists of 15 residues. Germline assignment: CDR1 MNHEY and CDR2 SVGAGI. CDR3 loop: CASSYSRQGYSPLHF. The CDR3 nucleotides are TGTGCCAGCAGTTACAGTAGGCAGGGGTATTCACCCCTCCACTTT.

This clone was detected a few times. The chain combines TRBV15 with TRBJ1-4, with 7 bases fitting TRBD1. This CDR3 is built from 15 residues. Trimming at V came to 3 bases and at J to 4 bases, leaving 5 bases not matched to a gene. From germline, CDR1 is LNHNV and CDR2 YYDKDF (reference sequence). The CDR3 sequence is CATSSYGTVNEKLFF. The CDR3 DNA reads TGTGCCACCAGCAGCTACGGGACAGTTAATGAAAAACTGTTTTTT.

The V gene is TRBV5-1, the J gene TRBJ2-3, with 10 nucleotides matching TRBD2. The CDR3 consists of 20 residues. Germline V lookup: CDR1 SGHRS, CDR2 YFSETQ. The junction had 14 bases not matched to a gene; V was cut back by 0 bases and J by 1 base. The CDR3 is CASSLVEREGPLSRTDTQYF. The DNA of the CDR3 is TGCGCCAGCAGCTTGGTTGAGCGGGAGGGCCCTCTTTCCCGCACAGATACGCAGTATTTT.

The V call is TRBV24-1, the J call TRBJ1-5; D possibly corresponds to TRBD1 (6 bases). The ends were cut back, 3 bases at V and 5 bases at J, with 16 bases in the middle. CDR3 length: 16 amino acids. Germline V CDR1 and CDR2: KGHDR, SFDVKD. DNA for the CDR3: TGTGCCACCAGTGATCCCACCAGGGGTAACGATCAGCCCCAGCATTTT. Residues: CATSDPTRGNDQPQHF.